Listed here are 27 T cell receptor beta chains from one sample, sequenced in a study of blood T cells in healthy people across ages. The authors ran a second PCR of roughly 6 to 12 cycles using a sample-barcoded 5' primer and a J-beta primer mix. MiXCR, run by TCRdb on the 5' RACE reads, gives a single entry per CDR3 protein. The sample includes about 940,000 distinct CDR3 sequences, roughly 52% of them seen just once. Specimen: blood. The source of these receptors is a young man in good health.

This clonotype has just one count. The chain is built from TRBV12-3 or TRBV12-4 and TRBJ1-5; D remains ambiguous. Trimming left V 1 base short and J 5 bases short, with 15 bases between. This CDR3 has 16 residues. The CDR3 DNA follows: TGTGCCAGCAGTTTAGGATCGCGCATTCACGATCAGCCCCAGCATTTT. Protein product: CASSLGSRIHDQPQHF.

This chain uses TRBV7-2 with TRBJ2-7, with 7 positions matching TRBD2. The CDR3 totals 15 residues. Looked up from germline, CDR1 is SGHTA and CDR2 is FQGNSA. V was clipped by 0 bases and J by 2 bases; unmatched bases: 4. CDR3 bases: TGTGCCAGCAGCTTAGCCAATGGGAGGGCCTACGAGCAGTACTTC. This gives the protein CASSLANGRAYEQYF. Based on the CDR3 plus reference TRBV7-2 and TRBJ2-7, the full variable domain is GAGVSQSPSNKVTEKGKDVELRCDPISGHTALYWYRQSLGQGLEFLIYFQGNSAPDKSGLPSDRFSAERTGGSVSTLTIQRTQQEDSAVYLCASSLANGRAYEQYFGPGTRLTVT.

To note about this clonotype: One end of the junction is discordant with germline, which a read error may explain. The chain has TRBV11-1 and TRBJ2-1, with D uncertain. There are 13 residues in the CDR3. Germline-derived CDR1 and CDR2 are SGHAT and FQDESV (reference sequence). In DNA, the CDR3 is TGTACCAGCAGCACCGGACCTGACAATGAGCAGTTCTTC. Protein product: CTSSTGPDNEQFF.

The table lists this clonotype with a few counts. The rearrangement links TRBV6-5 to TRBJ2-5; D gene ambiguous. V was trimmed by 0 bases and J by 3 bases, leaving 8 bases between them. Germline values: CDR1 MNHEY, CDR2 SVGAGI. The CDR3 has 14 residues. The CDR3 nucleotides read TGTGCCAGCAGTTACTCTACACCTAAAGAGACCCAGTACTTC. This translates into CASSYSTPKETQYF.

V usage is TRBV5-1 and J usage is TRBJ1-1; unclear D gene. Between the trimmed V and J ends, which lost 6 bases and 1 base, there was a span of 10 bases. The CDR3 is 13 amino acids. CDR1 is SGHRS and CDR2 is YFSETQ in the germline V gene. The DNA of the CDR3 is TGCGCCAGCATGGTTAATGGGAACACTGAAGCTTTCTTT. Its protein is CASMVNGNTEAFF.

The chain is built from TRBV5-6 and TRBJ1-6; TRBD1 agrees at 7 bases. The CDR3 is 16 amino acids. Per the germline V gene, CDR1 is SGHDT and CDR2 is YYEEEE. With V trimmed by 3 bases and J by 5 bases, 8 bases remained unmatched. The CDR3 DNA sequence: TGTGCCAGCAGCTCCATGGGGACAGCCAATAATTCACCCCTCCACTTT. This codes for CASSSMGTANNSPLHF.

The sample holds one count of this clonotype. V usage is TRBV6-6 and J usage is TRBJ2-7; 8 nucleotides line up with TRBD2. From germline, CDR1 is MNHNY and CDR2 SVGAGI (reference sequence). V lost 6 bases and J lost 5; bases outside the gene matches: 6. The CDR3 is made up of 13 amino acids. The DNA for the CDR3 is TGTGCCAGCAGAGTAGCGGGGAGTGACGAGCAGTACTTC. It encodes CASRVAGSDEQYF.

In nucleotides, the CDR3 is TGTGCCAGCAGTGTCACCGGGACTAATACGCAGTATTTT. Protein sequence: CASSVTGTNTQYF. The chain employs TRBV25-1 and TRBJ2-3; TRBD2 matches at 7 bases. Germline V lookup: CDR1 MGHDK, CDR2 SYGVNS. CDR3 length: 13 residues. Unmatched junction bases numbered 5, after V lost 4 bases and J lost 7 bases. The entire variable domain, with the rest obtained from reference TRBV25-1 and TRBJ2-3, is as follows: EADIYQTPRYLVIGTGKKITLECSQTMGHDKMYWYQQDPGMELHLIHYSYGVNSTEKGDLSSESTVSRIRTEHFPLTLESARPSHTSQYLCASSVTGTNTQYFGPGTRLTVL.

V is TRBV6-2 or TRBV6-3 and J is TRBJ2-7; no definite D call. Trimming removed 5 bases from V and 3 bases from J, with 11 bases in between. Germline values: CDR1 MNHEY, CDR2 SVGEGT. CDR3 length equals 13 residues. The CDR3 nucleotides read TGTGCCAGCAGTGATCGACGGAACTACGAGCAGTACTTC. It translates to CASSDRRNYEQYF.

CDR3 protein: CASSKESSYNEQFF. The CDR3 DNA follows: TGCGCCAGCAGCAAGGAAAGCTCCTACAATGAGCAGTTCTTC. J is TRBJ2-1 and V is TRBV5-1, with unresolved D. The germline V gene has CDR1 SGHRS and CDR2 YFSETQ. Trimming shortened V by 4 bases and J by 0 bases, and 8 bases separated the two germline ends. This CDR3 region has 14 residues.

CDR3 in DNA: TGCAGTGCTAGTTCTGGGGACGAGCAGTACTTC. It yields the protein CSASSGDEQYF. The genes are TRBV20-1 and TRBJ2-7, with D uncertain. The germline gives CDR1 DFQATT, CDR2 SNEGSKA (reference sequence). There are 11 residues in the CDR3. The ends were cut back, 3 bases at V and 5 bases at J, with 8 bases in the middle.

This chain uses TRBV3-1 with TRBJ1-4; D is unresolved. The CDR3 length is 15 residues. The V gene's germline CDR1 is LGHDT and CDR2 YNNKEL (reference sequence). V dropped 1 base and J dropped 2 bases, with 8 bases sitting between them. The CDR3 loop reads CASSQGGSTNEKLFF. CDR3 in DNA: TGTGCCAGCAGCCAAGGAGGGTCCACTAATGAAAAACTGTTTTTT.

This clonotype was detected ten times or more. The chain couples TRBV3-1 to TRBJ1-6; weak D call: TRBD1 (5 bases). CDR3 length equals 16 residues. V was trimmed by 3 bases and J by 0 bases, leaving 9 bases between them. Germline V lookup: CDR1 LGHDT, CDR2 YNNKEL (reference sequence). CDR3 bases: TGTGCCAGCAGCCATGGGGGGAGCTCCTATAATTCACCCCTCCACTTT. Encoded protein: CASSHGGSSYNSPLHF.

The chain joins TRBV21-1 to TRBJ2-6; the D call TRBD1 from the table was never checked on the DNA. TRBV21-1 is a recognized pseudogene. This CDR3 is 17 amino acids long. CDR3: CASSTPDMGSGANVLTF. The DNA for the CDR3 is TGTGCCAGCAGCACCCCTGACATGGGTTCTGGGGCCAACGTCCTGACTTTC.

The V call is TRBV5-6, the J call TRBJ1-4; possible D gene TRBD1, 6 bases. Trimming removed 0 bases from V and 8 bases from J, with 14 bases in between. This CDR3 spans 15 amino acids. Germline values: CDR1 SGHDT, CDR2 YYEEEE. The CDR3 spells CASSLGPGATEKLFF. The CDR3, as DNA: TGTGCCAGCAGCTTGGGGCCGGGGGCGACGGAAAAACTGTTTTTT.

This chain joins TRBV7-2 and TRBJ2-1; the D gene could be TRBD1 or TRBD2 (6 bases each). This CDR3 is built from 15 residues. The germline V and J ends were trimmed by 0 bases and 8 bases, with 14 bases remaining between them. Germline assignment: CDR1 SGHTA and CDR2 FQGNSA. CDR3 loop: CASSLAGGPFYEQFF. In nucleotides, the CDR3 is TGTGCCAGCAGCTTAGCGGGGGGCCCCTTCTATGAGCAGTTCTTC.

This clonotype was observed a single time. This chain links TRBV6-5 with TRBJ1-5, with unresolved D. Germline CDR1 reads MNHEY; CDR2 reads SVGAGI. The CDR3 contains 17 residues. Trimming took 0 bases from V and 1 from J, leaving 13 bases between them. The CDR3 region is CASSYSSPDSSNQPQHF. In nucleotides, the CDR3 is TGTGCCAGCAGTTACTCGTCTCCGGATTCAAGCAATCAGCCCCAGCATTTT.

The V call is TRBV7-9, the J call TRBJ2-5; tentative D call: TRBD1 (5 bases). V gave up 2 bases and J gave up 2 bases, with 15 bases separating them. This CDR3 contains 16 residues. CDR1 and CDR2 from the germline V gene are SEHNR and FQNEAQ (reference sequence). The CDR3 DNA reads as TGTGCCAGCAGCTTACTCTACACAAGGGGTCAAGAGACCCAGTACTTC. It specifies CASSLLYTRGQETQYF.

The V call is TRBV28, the J call TRBJ1-6, with D maybe TRBD1 (5 bases). The CDR3 totals 15 residues. V lost 2 bases and J 7 bases, leaving 12 bases between the germline ends. The V gene's germline CDR1 is MDHEN and CDR2 SYDVKM. DNA of the CDR3: TGTGCCAGCAGTTTAGCCAGGGATGACAATTCACCCCTCCACTTT. This gives the protein CASSLARDDNSPLHF.

CDR3 DNA: TGCAGCGTGTTTCAGGCGGAAGCTTTCTTT. Its protein is CSVFQAEAFF. The rearrangement joins TRBV29-1 to TRBJ1-1, with no clear D. The germline V and J ends were trimmed by 6 bases and 8 bases, with 10 bases remaining between them. The CDR3 extends over 10 amino acids. Germline V lookup: CDR1 SQVTM, CDR2 ANQGSEA.

This clonotype was picked up a small number of times. The gene calls are TRBV19 and TRBJ2-1; 8 bases fit TRBD2. The CDR3 extends over 14 amino acids. V gave up 5 bases and J gave up 3 bases; unmatched junction bases: 3. Germline V gives CDR1 LNHDA, CDR2 SQIVND (reference sequence). CDR3 sequence: CASSVRGGYNEQFF. The CDR3 coding sequence is TGTGCCAGTAGTGTTCGGGGGGGCTACAATGAGCAGTTCTTC.

The chain is built from TRBV20-1 and TRBJ2-5, with TRBD2 identical over 12 bases. The assigned J gene may be wrong: the sequence end matches TRBJ2-7 better. In germline, CDR1 is DFQATT, CDR2 SNEGSKA (reference sequence). The CDR3 is 15 amino acids. The CDR3 reads CSAYGTSGLDYEQYF. CDR3 nucleotides: TGCAGTGCCTATGGGACTAGCGGGTTGGACTACGAGCAGTACTTC.

Points on this clonotype: A read error is possible here, since a much larger clone lies one base away. This chain connects TRBV5-1 to TRBJ2-7; 10 positions agree with TRBD1. Germline CDR1 is SGHRS and CDR2 is YFSETQ. The CDR3 is made up of 16 amino acids. After removal of 0 bases from V and 7 bases from J, the junction contained 10 bases not matched to a gene. The CDR3: CASSLGQGARLNEQYF. The CDR3 DNA sequence: TGCGCCAGCAGCTTGGGACAGGGGGCTAGACTTAATGAGCAGTACTTC.

This clonotype appeared a few times. No DNA is shown, since the ends of the CDR3 on it are uncertain; the CDR3 is the one TCRdb lists. The genes are TRBV12-3 or TRBV12-4 and TRBJ1-5; the table assigns TRBD1, which was not confirmed against the DNA. The CDR3 numbers 15 amino acids, ends counted. This CDR3 reads CASSSSGNSDQPQHF.

This clonotype was seen only a few times. This sequence joins TRBV5-1 and TRBJ2-1, with D unclear. Germline assignment: CDR1 SGHRS and CDR2 YFSETQ. There are 12 residues in the CDR3. The V end was cut by 4 bases, the J end by 10 bases, with 12 bases between. In nucleotides, the CDR3 is TGCGCCAGCAGCGAAGTCTCCCGGGAGCAGTTCTTC. Protein sequence: CASSEVSREQFF.

The chain has TRBV10-3 and TRBJ2-7; no clear D gene. CDR3 size: 14 residues. Trimming stripped 6 bases from V and 0 bases from J, with 12 bases between. Germline CDR1 reads ENHRY; CDR2 reads SYGVKD. The CDR3, as DNA: TGTGCCATCAGGGCAGAAGTAAGCTCCTACGAGCAGTACTTC. It codes for CAIRAEVSSYEQYF.

In this sample, this clonotype turned up a few times. V and J are TRBV7-8 and TRBJ2-2, with TRBD1 matching 7 bases. CDR3 length equals 15 residues. V lost 5 bases and J lost 1; bases outside the gene matches: 4. Germline V lookup: CDR1 SGHVS, CDR2 FQNEAQ. As DNA, the CDR3 is TGTGCCAGCAGCAATAGGGGGCAGAACACCGGGGAGCTGTTTTTT. Encoded protein: CASSNRGQNTGELFF. Filled out from reference TRBV7-8 and TRBJ2-2, the complete variable domain reads GAGVSQSPRYKVAKRGQDVALRCDPISGHVSLFWYQQALGQGPEFLTYFQNEAQLDKSGLPSDRFFAERPEGSVSTLKIQRTQQEDSAVYLCASSNRGQNTGELFFGEGSRLTVL.